Sequencing of this TCR beta chain was carried out in a study of blood T cell repertoires in COVID-19. Participants' own reports of clinical history determined their cohort assignment. Germline V gene lookup returns CDR1 SGHTS and CDR2 YDEGEE. V lost 0 bases and J lost 4; bases outside the gene matches: 5. The CDR3 is made up of 16 amino acids. TCRdb's table, derived via immunoSEQ multiplex PCR, lists solely in-frame clones and lacks some. The repertoire holds 200,000 to 250,000 clones, with around 89% as singletons. The sequencing input was PBMCs or T cells enriched from blood (not recorded which). This clonotype originated in a woman aged 18-29 years in a cohort exposed to, infected with or recovered from COVID-19 (not recorded which). The V call is TRBV5-8, the J call TRBJ1-5, with 9 bases lining up with TRBD1. CDR3 loop: CASSLGTGGANQPQHF. CDR3 DNA: TGTGCCAGCAGCTTGGGAACAGGGGGCGCGAATCAGCCCCAGCATTTT.